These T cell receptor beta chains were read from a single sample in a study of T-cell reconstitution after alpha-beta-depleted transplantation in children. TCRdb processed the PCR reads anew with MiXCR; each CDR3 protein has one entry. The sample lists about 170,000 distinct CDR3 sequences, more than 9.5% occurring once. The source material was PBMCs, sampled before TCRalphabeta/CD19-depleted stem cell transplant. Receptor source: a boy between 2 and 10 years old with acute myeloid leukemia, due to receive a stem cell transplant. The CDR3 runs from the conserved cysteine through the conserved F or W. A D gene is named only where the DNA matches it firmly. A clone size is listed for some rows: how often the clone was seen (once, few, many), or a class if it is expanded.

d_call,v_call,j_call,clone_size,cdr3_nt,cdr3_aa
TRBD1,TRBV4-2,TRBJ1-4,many,TGTGCCAGCAGCCAACCGGGACAGGGGGCGTCTAATGAAAAACTGTTTTTT,CASSQPGQGASNEKLFF
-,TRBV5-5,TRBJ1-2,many,TGTGCCAGCGGCCCGGGAGAATCGGGCTACACCTTC,CASGPGESGYTF
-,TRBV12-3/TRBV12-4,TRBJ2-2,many,TGTGCCAGCAACGCGGGGGGAGGGGGCAGAACGGACGGGGAGCTGTTTTTT,CASNAGGGGRTDGELFF
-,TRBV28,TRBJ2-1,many,TGTGCCAGCAGTTTCCGCAATGAGCAGTTCTTC,CASSFRNEQFF
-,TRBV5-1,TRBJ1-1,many,TGCGCCAGCAGCTTGGACACAGGGAACACTGAAGCTTTCTTT,CASSLDTGNTEAFF
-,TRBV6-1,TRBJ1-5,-,TGTGCCAGCAGCAATACAGGGATGGAGTATCAACAGCCCCAGCATTTT,CASSNTGMEYQQPQHF
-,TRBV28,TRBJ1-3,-,TGTGCCAGCTCAGGGCCTGGAAACACCATATATTTT,CASSGPGNTIYF
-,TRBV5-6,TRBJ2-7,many,TGTGCCAGCAGCTGGGCGGGCTACGAGCAGTACTTC,CASSWAGYEQYF
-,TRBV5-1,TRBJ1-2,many,TGCGCCAGCAGCTACTATGGCTATGGCTACACCTTC,CASSYYGYGYTF
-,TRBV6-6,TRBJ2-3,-,TGTGCCACCACAGGGCGAGGGGTGAACACAGATACGCAGTATTTT,CATTGRGVNTDTQYF
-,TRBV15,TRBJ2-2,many,TGTGCCACCAGCAGCGGTCGGGGAATTGGCACCGGGGAGCTGTTTTTT,CATSSGRGIGTGELFF
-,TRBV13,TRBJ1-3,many,TGTGCCAGCAGCTCGTCCAGGGGATCTGGAAACACCATATATTTT,CASSSSRGSGNTIYF
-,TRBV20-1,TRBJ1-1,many,TGCAGTGCTAGAGGATTGGGGGACACTGAAGCTTTCTTT,CSARGLGDTEAFF
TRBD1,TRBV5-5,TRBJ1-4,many,TGTGCCAGCAGCGGGACAGATGAAAAACTGTTTTTT,CASSGTDEKLFF
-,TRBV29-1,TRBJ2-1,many,TGCAGCGTTGAGAACTGGAGCCTTGACTATGAGCAGTTCTTC,CSVENWSLDYEQFF
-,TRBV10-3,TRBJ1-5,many,TGTGCCATCAGTAGACAGGACAATCAGCCCCAGCATTTT,CAISRQDNQPQHF
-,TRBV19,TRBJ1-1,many,TGTGCCAGTTCCCCATTTGGGGGCCTCATGAACACTGAAGCTTTCTTT,CASSPFGGLMNTEAFF
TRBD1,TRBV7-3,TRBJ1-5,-,TGTGCCAGCAGCATACCAGACGGGACAGGGGGTTATAATAGCAATCAGCCCCAGCATTTT,CASSIPDGTGGYNSNQPQHF
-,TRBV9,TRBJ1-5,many,TGTGCCAGCAGCGCCCAGGGAGACCCCCAGCAGCCCCAGCATTTT,CASSAQGDPQQPQHF
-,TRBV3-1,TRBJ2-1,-,TGTGCCAGCAGCCAATGGGACAATGAGCAGTTCTTC,CASSQWDNEQFF